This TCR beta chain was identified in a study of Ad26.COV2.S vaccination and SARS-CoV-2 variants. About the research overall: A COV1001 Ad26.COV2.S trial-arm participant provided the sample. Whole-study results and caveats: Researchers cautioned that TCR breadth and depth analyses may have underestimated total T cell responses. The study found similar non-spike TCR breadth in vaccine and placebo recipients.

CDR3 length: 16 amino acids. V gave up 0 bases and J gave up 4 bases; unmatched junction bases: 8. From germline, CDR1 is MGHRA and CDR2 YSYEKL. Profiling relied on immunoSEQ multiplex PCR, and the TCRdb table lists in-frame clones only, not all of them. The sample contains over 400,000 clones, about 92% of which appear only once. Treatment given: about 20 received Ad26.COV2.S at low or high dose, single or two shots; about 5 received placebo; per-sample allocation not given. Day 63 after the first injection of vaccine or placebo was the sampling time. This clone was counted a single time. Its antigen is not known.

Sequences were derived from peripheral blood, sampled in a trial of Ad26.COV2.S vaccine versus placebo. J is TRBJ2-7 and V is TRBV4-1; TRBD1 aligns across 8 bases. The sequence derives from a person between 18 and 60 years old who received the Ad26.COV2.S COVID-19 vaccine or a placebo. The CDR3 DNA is TGCGCCAGCAGCCAAGAGGGCGGACAGGGCCCATACGAGCAGTACTTC. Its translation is CASSQEGGQGPYEQYF.